Sequencing of this TCR beta chain was carried out in a study of cytomegalovirus exposure and HLA in healthy donors. Only in-frame clones appear in the TCRdb table, and some are missing; sequencing was by immunoSEQ multiplex PCR. Of around 150,000 clones in the sample, 91% are singletons; the top ten hold 0.6% to 0.8%. Germline values: CDR1 SGHAT, CDR2 FQNNGV. V dropped 7 bases and J dropped 4; count of bases not matched to a gene: 8. The CDR3 consists of 15 residues. J is TRBJ2-3 and V is TRBV11-2; TRBD2 aligns across 10 bases. The source material was PBMCs. The sequence derives from a man aged 18 to 35 in good health and CMV-seronegative. In DNA form, the CDR3 reads TGTGCCAGCAACCTAGCGGGGGTAGATTCAGATACGCAGTATTTT. Protein sequence: CASNLAGVDSDTQYF. Using reference TRBV11-2 and TRBJ2-3 for the parts outside the CDR3, the full variable domain is EAGVAQSPRYKIIEKRQSVAFWCNPISGHATLYWYQQILGQGPKLLIQFQNNGVVDDSQLPKDRFSAERLKGVDSTLKIQPAKLEDSAVYLCASNLAGVDSDTQYFGPGTRLTVL.